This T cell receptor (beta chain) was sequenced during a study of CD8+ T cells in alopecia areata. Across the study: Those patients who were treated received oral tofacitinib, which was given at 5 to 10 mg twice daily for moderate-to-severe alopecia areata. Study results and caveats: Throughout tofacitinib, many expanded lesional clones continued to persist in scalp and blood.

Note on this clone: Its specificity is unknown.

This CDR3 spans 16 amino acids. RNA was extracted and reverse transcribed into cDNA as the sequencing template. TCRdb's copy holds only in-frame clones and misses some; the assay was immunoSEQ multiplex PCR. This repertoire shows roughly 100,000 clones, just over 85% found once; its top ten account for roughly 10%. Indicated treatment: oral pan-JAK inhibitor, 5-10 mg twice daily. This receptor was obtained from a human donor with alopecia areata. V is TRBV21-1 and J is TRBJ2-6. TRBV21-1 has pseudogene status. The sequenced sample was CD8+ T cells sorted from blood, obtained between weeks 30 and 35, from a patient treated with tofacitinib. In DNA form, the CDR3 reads TGTGCCAGCGCCCGGCCCCCGGCCACTGGGGCCAACGTCCTGACTTTC. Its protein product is CASARPPATGANVLTF.